The 18 T cell receptor beta chains reported below all come from one sample, sequenced in a study of low-dose radiotherapy and immunotherapy resistance in tumors (dated by TCRdb to the early 2020s). In light of the paper, this sample's time point label describes: after trial treatment. This sample's treatment or condition label indicates: LDRT plus nivolumab, ipilimumab, low-dose cyclophosphamide and aspirin (RACIN trial). TCRdb records Illumina HiSeq 2500 as the sequencer. TCRs were amplified with Phusion for roughly 19 PCR cycles, with a constant-region primer paired with the adapter attached to the V primers. TCRdb took the public reads, trimmed them with fastp at Q25, ran MiXCR for clone calling and kept in-frame beta chains. Records with the same CDR3 protein are collapsed into one entry carrying the most frequent genes and DNA. The sample profile shows 50,000 or so distinct CDR3 sequences; 33% of them were found once. The leading ten clones occupy 8% to 9% of the sample.

The material sequenced was PBMCs, taken after low-dose radiotherapy plus immunotherapy. The source of these receptors is a male donor with rectosigmoid adenocarcinoma.

This clonotype was seen a few times. The V and J genes are TRBV30 and TRBJ1-4; TRBD1 matches 9 bases. CDR1 and CDR2 from the germline V gene are GTSNPN and SVGIG (reference sequence). This CDR3 has 13 residues. The trim removed 8 bases at V and 8 bases at J, leaving 9 bases unmatched. This CDR3 reads CAITQGAGEKLFF. The CDR3 DNA sequence: TGTGCCATCACACAGGGGGCTGGGGAAAAACTGTTTTTT.

This clonotype was detected many times. This chain uses TRBV28 with TRBJ1-2; the D gene is possibly TRBD1 (5 bases). Germline V gives CDR1 MDHEN, CDR2 SYDVKM. The V and J ends lost 6 bases and 7 bases respectively, with 18 bases between them. CDR3 length equals 14 residues. DNA for the CDR3: TGTGCCAGCAGCCCGTACAGCAGGGAGGTTGGCTACACCTTC. As protein: CASSPYSREVGYTF.

V is TRBV19 and J is TRBJ1-1; maybe TRBD1 (5 bases). CDR3 length: 14 residues. Trimming removed 5 bases at V and 1 base at J, with 11 bases between. Germline V gene sequence: CDR1 LNHDA, CDR2 SQIVND (reference sequence). CDR3 nucleotides: TGTGCCAGTAGTGCCCAGGGAGGGAACACTGAAGCTTTCTTT. Translating gives CASSAQGGNTEAFF. The full variable domain, in which reference TRBV19 and TRBJ1-1 provide the parts outside the CDR3, is DGGITQSPKYLFRKEGQNVTLSCEQNLNHDAMYWYRQDPGQGLRLIYYSQIVNDFQKGDIAEGYSVSREKKESFPLTVTSAQKNPTAFYLCASSAQGGNTEAFFGQGTRLTVV.

The chain carries TRBV5-1 and TRBJ1-6; 8 nucleotides line up with TRBD1. This CDR3 spans 15 amino acids. V lost 0 bases and J lost 10; bases outside the gene matches: 6. Germline V gene sequence: CDR1 SGHRS, CDR2 YFSETQ. As DNA, the CDR3 is TGCGCCAGCAGCTTGGGGCAGGGGGCGGAATCACCCCTCCACTTT. Residues: CASSLGQGAESPLHF.

This clonotype is termed medium-sized (0.01 to 0.1%). V gene TRBV5-1 combines with J gene TRBJ2-2; D perhaps matches TRBD1 (6 bases). The V end was cut by 3 bases, the J end by 5 bases, with 14 bases between. CDR1 is SGHRS and CDR2 is YFSETQ in the germline V gene. The CDR3 totals 15 residues. The CDR3 nucleotides are TGCGCCAGCAGCTCCCCAGGGGCCTTTACCGGGGAGCTGTTTTTT. Amino acid sequence: CASSSPGAFTGELFF.

A remark on this clonotype: A read error is possible here, since a much larger clone lies one base away. V and J are TRBV3-1 and TRBJ2-1, with TRBD1 matching 11 bases. The CDR3 sequence is 14 residues long. CDR1 is LGHDT and CDR2 is YNNKEL in the germline V gene (reference sequence). The junction had 4 bases not matched to a gene; V was cut back by 2 bases and J by 10 bases. The CDR3 DNA reads TGTGCCAGCAGCCAACGGACAGGGGGCCACGAGCAGTTCTTC. This sequence encodes CASSQRTGGHEQFF.

This clonotype was seen repeatedly, ten times or more. V gene TRBV28 combines with J gene TRBJ1-1; 8 nucleotides agree with TRBD1. Germline CDR1 is MDHEN and CDR2 is SYDVKM. V was clipped by 7 bases and J by 0 bases; unmatched bases: 7. The CDR3 sequence is 15 residues long. The CDR3 coding sequence is TGTGCCAGCAACCGACAGGGGCCACTGAACACTGAAGCTTTCTTT. Its protein is CASNRQGPLNTEAFF.

Concerning this clonotype itself: This likely stems from a read error, as it lies one base from a far larger clone. This chain links TRBV5-8 with TRBJ2-5; D gene ambiguous. This CDR3 region has 18 residues. V was clipped by 2 bases and J by 5 bases, with 25 bases between them. The V gene's germline CDR1 is SGHTS and CDR2 YDEGEE. CDR3 coding DNA: TGTGCCAGCAGCTTACTGGCAGTCATGCTCAATATCGGGGAGACCCAGTACTTC. Amino acids: CASSLLAVMLNIGETQYF. Supplemented by reference TRBV5-8 and TRBJ2-5, the full variable domain reads EAGVTQSPTHLIKTRGQQATLRCSPISGHTSVYWYQQALGLGLQFLLWYDEGEERNRGNFPPRFSGRQFPNYSSELNVNALELEDSALYLCASSLLAVMLNIGETQYFGPGTRLLVL.

This clonotype showed up many times. This chain joins TRBV7-9 and TRBJ2-7, with 11 bases lining up with TRBD1. Germline V gene sequence: CDR1 SEHNR, CDR2 FQNEAQ (reference sequence). Trimming at V came to 4 bases and at J to 7 bases, leaving 6 bases not matched to a gene. CDR3 length: 14 amino acids. CDR3 coding DNA: TGTGCCAGCAGCTCGGGACAGGGGGTTTGGGAGCAGTACTTC. Amino acids: CASSSGQGVWEQYF.

The chain couples TRBV5-1 to TRBJ1-1; D might be TRBD1 (5 bases). The germline CDR1 and CDR2 sequences are SGHRS and YFSETQ. Deletions cut 1 base from V and 7 bases from J, with 14 bases between. This CDR3 region has 14 residues. CDR3 sequence (DNA): TGCGCCAGCAGCTTGAGGGGATCAACGGATGAAGCTTTCTTT. Translating gives CASSLRGSTDEAFF.

This clonotype was counted at least ten times. One end of the junction is discordant with germline, which a read error may explain. CDR3 residues: CASSQDRQRGGLPDTQYF. The CDR3 DNA is TGTGCCAGCAGCCAAGATCGCCAGCGGGGGGGCCTGCCAGATACGCAGTATTTT. V usage is TRBV4-1 and J usage is TRBJ2-3; 10 bases align to TRBD2. Germline-derived CDR1 and CDR2 are MGHRA and YSYEKL. The CDR3 contains 18 residues.

This clonotype occurred many times. This chain connects TRBV5-6 to TRBJ2-5; D unresolved. CDR1 and CDR2 from the germline V gene are SGHDT and YYEEEE. This CDR3 contains 14 residues. V lost 1 base, J lost 1 base, and 8 bases lay in between. The CDR3: CASSLQGPQETQYF. The CDR3 DNA sequence: TGTGCCAGCAGCTTGCAAGGACCCCAAGAGACCCAGTACTTC.

As DNA, the CDR3 is TGTGCCAGCAGTCAGACCAATGAGCAGTTCTTC. The encoded protein is CASSQTNEQFF. The chain carries TRBV7-9 and TRBJ2-1; D not certain. The V and J ends lost 6 bases and 6 bases respectively, with 6 bases between them. Germline values: CDR1 SEHNR, CDR2 FQNEAQ (reference sequence). This CDR3 comprises 11 residues.

Many counts were recorded for this clonotype. The chain uses TRBV6-4 and TRBJ2-5, with 10 bases lining up with TRBD2. The CDR3 has 15 residues. The ends lost 6 bases at V and 4 bases at J; junction bases unmatched: 8. Looked up from germline, CDR1 is MRHNA and CDR2 is SNTAGT. The CDR3 sequence: CASSPRTSGGETQYF. CDR3 sequence (DNA): TGTGCCAGCAGCCCCAGGACTAGCGGTGGAGAGACCCAGTACTTC.

Comment on this clonotype: No DNA is shown, since the ends of the CDR3 on it are uncertain; the CDR3 is the one TCRdb lists. This chain links TRBV20-1 with TRBJ1-4; the table's D gene call, TRBD1, was not cross checked with the DNA. The CDR3 extends over 18 residues, inclusive of both ends. The germline V gene has CDR1 DFQATT and CDR2 SNEGSKA (reference sequence). Here the CDR3 reads CSARDLPGQNNEKLFFFF.

The V call is TRBV6-2 or TRBV6-3, the J call TRBJ1-3; 7 nucleotides match TRBD1. Germline V CDR1 and CDR2: MNHEY, SVGEGT. The CDR3 length is 14 residues. Losses at the gene ends were 7 bases for V and 5 bases for J; bases not matched to a gene: 8. The CDR3 bases are TGTGCCAGCAACAAATCGGGACAGAGAAACACCATATATTTT. This gives the protein CASNKSGQRNTIYF.

This chain uses TRBV5-5 with TRBJ2-3, with TRBD2 identical over 16 bases. This CDR3 region has 19 residues. Germline loops: CDR1 SGHKS, CDR2 YYEKEE (reference sequence). Trimming removed 1 base from V and 1 base from J; junction bases left unmatched: 6. CDR3 bases: TGTGCCAGCAGCTTGAGAGGGACTAGCGGGGGGGCTGGCACAGATACGCAGTATTTT. Protein sequence: CASSLRGTSGGAGTDTQYF.

In this sample, this clonotype turned up many times. The chain employs TRBV28 and TRBJ2-5; TRBD1 matches 10 bases. V dropped 4 bases and J dropped 1; count of bases not matched to a gene: 3. Germline loops: CDR1 MDHEN, CDR2 SYDVKM. This CDR3 contains 15 residues. Here the CDR3 DNA reads TGTGCCAGCAGTTCACGGACAGGGGGCCAAGAGACCCAGTACTTC. Translated, it gives CASSSRTGGQETQYF.